A selection of T cell receptor beta chains follows, all from one sample in a study of T cells after somatic rescue of genetic block. Repertoires were generated with immunoSEQ multiplex PCR, while TCRdb's copy carries only in-frame clones and drops some. Found here are around 64,000 clones, roughly nine tenths of them singletons; the top ten hold about 2.9%. Sample: peripheral blood mononuclear cells (PBMCs). The receptors were sampled from a middle-aged man. Each CDR3 is given with its conserved first and last residue. Each record gives: J gene, clone size, D gene, V gene, CDR3 DNA, CDR3 protein. A D gene is named only where the DNA matches it firmly. The size of a clone is reported for some rows only, either as once, few or many, or as a class for expanded clones.

>TRBJ1-5|.|TRBD1|TRBV2
TGTGCCAGCAGCCTACTGGGGGGGACAGGGGGCAATCAGCCCCAGCATTTT
CASSLLGGTGGNQPQHF
>TRBJ2-1|.|TRBD2|TRBV4-1
TGCGCCAGCAGCCAAGTCACTAGCGGGGGAGCTAGCTCCTACAATGAGCAGTTCTTC
CASSQVTSGGASSYNEQFF
>TRBJ2-5|.|.|TRBV7-6
TGTGCCAGCAGCTTAGCTGGCGGGACTGAGACCCAGTACTTC
CASSLAGGTETQYF
>TRBJ2-7|.|.|TRBV5-5
TGTGCCAGCAGCTTGGCCTCCTCCTACGAGCAGTACTTC
CASSLASSYEQYF
>TRBJ2-2|.|.|TRBV6-5
TGTGCCAGCAGTGGAAGGATTTTCACCGGGGAGCTGTTTTTT
CASSGRIFTGELFF
>TRBJ2-7|.|TRBD2|TRBV7-9
TGTGCCAGCAGCTTTCCCGAGTGGGGGACTAGCGGACACGAGCAGTACTTC
CASSFPEWGTSGHEQYF
>TRBJ1-4|once|.|TRBV4-1
TGCGCCAGCAGAATTGGGATTTTAACTAATGAAAAACTGTTTTTT
CASRIGILTNEKLFF
>TRBJ1-2|.|.|TRBV10-3
TGTGCCATCAGTGAGATCATTGACAGCCATGGCTACACCTTC
CAISEIIDSHGYTF
>TRBJ1-5|once|.|TRBV21-1
TGTGCCAGCGCCTACCGGGACGTTAGCAATCAGCCCCAGCATTTT
CASAYRDVSNQPQHF
>TRBJ2-5|.|.|TRBV25-1
TGTGCCAGCACCTCGGGAAGGGACCAAGAGACCCAGTACTTC
CASTSGRDQETQYF
>TRBJ1-5|.|.|TRBV19
TGTGCCACCAGGGGTGGCAATCAGCCCCAGCATTTT
CATRGGNQPQHF
>TRBJ1-1|.|.|TRBV30
TGTGCCTGGATCCGGGAGGACACTGAAGCTTTCTTT
CAWIREDTEAFF
>TRBJ1-1|.|.|TRBV7-6
TGTGCCAGCAGACAGGGCGGTGGCACTGAAGCTTTCTTT
CASRQGGGTEAFF
>TRBJ1-1|.|.|TRBV6-6
TGTGCCAGCAGTCCCGGGGGAACTGAAGCTTTCTTT
CASSPGGTEAFF
>TRBJ1-3|.|TRBD1|TRBV7-9
TGTGCCAGCAGCATTTCGACAGGGGCCTCTGGAAACACCATATATTTT
CASSISTGASGNTIYF
>TRBJ2-7|.|.|TRBV28
TGTGCCAGCAGCCATCCTAGCGTTCCCTACGAGCAGTACTTC
CASSHPSVPYEQYF
>TRBJ2-3|.|TRBD1|TRBV9
TGTGCCAGCAGCGCCTCAGGGGGACAGGACACAGATACGCAGTATTTT
CASSASGGQDTDTQYF
>TRBJ2-3|.|TRBD2|TRBV9
TGTGCCAGCAGCGCCTGGACTAGCGGGAGGGCCACAGATACGCAGTATTTT
CASSAWTSGRATDTQYF
>TRBJ1-3|.|.|TRBV11-3
TGTGCCAGCAGCCGCAGTGGGGGGTCTGGAAACACCATATATTTT
CASSRSGGSGNTIYF
>TRBJ1-1|.|TRBD1|TRBV7-2
TGTGCCAGCACCCCACTCGGGCCAGGGGGACGCCGGAACACTGAAGCTTTCTTT
CASTPLGPGGRRNTEAFF